The 9 T cell receptor beta chains reported below all come from one sample, sequenced in a study of naive and memory T cell subsets. No cognate antigen is known for these TCRs. Both TRBC1 and TRBC2 were covered by a beta constant-region primer of two equimolar oligonucleotides. Four rounds of PCR amplified the ligated cDNA using nested alpha and beta constant-region primers plus SP2. A single record per CDR3 protein comes from TCRdb applying MiXCR to the UMI-ligation and nested PCR reads. The table has 120,000 to 150,000 distinct CDR3 sequences, 22% seen once. General study findings and limits: Naive repertoires, especially CD8, held a few larger clonotypes, possibly memory cells re-expressing CD45RA.

Sequenced: naive CD4+ T cells from blood. These receptors were obtained from a human donor in good health.

The sample holds a few counts of this clonotype. The rearrangement uses TRBV29-1 and TRBJ2-5; D perhaps matches TRBD2 (5 bases). This CDR3 spans 15 amino acids. CDR1 SQVTM and CDR2 ANQGSEA come from the germline V gene. V gave up 3 bases and J gave up 4 bases, with 18 bases separating them. The CDR3 protein is CSVEVSGVIGETQYF. DNA for the CDR3: TGCAGCGTTGAGGTTTCCGGGGTGATCGGAGAGACCCAGTACTTC.

This clonotype has only a few counts. The chain joins TRBV28 to TRBJ2-7, with D hard to call. CDR1 and CDR2 from the germline V gene are MDHEN and SYDVKM. The CDR3 runs to 14 residues. Trimming removed 7 bases at V and 7 bases at J, with 20 bases between. CDR3 residues: CASTPPGGPPEQYF. The CDR3 nucleotides are TGTGCCAGCACTCCCCCCGGTGGGCCCCCGGAGCAGTACTTC.

This clonotype was detected ten times or more. The CDR3 DNA reads TGCGCCAGCAGCCAACCTTGGGGAAATCCCACAGATACGCAGTATTTT. Its translation: CASSQPWGNPTDTQYF. The chain employs TRBV4-3 and TRBJ2-3, with D unclear. CDR3 length equals 16 residues. Trimming left V 2 bases short and J 2 bases short, with 14 bases between. CDR1 and CDR2 (germline): LGHNA, YSLEER.

This clonotype came up many times. This sequence joins TRBV14 and TRBJ2-7, with TRBD2 matching 7 bases. The V gene's germline CDR1 is SGHDN and CDR2 FVKESK. CDR3 length: 14 residues. J gave up 0 bases and V 4 bases, and 3 bases lay outside the gene matches. The CDR3 DNA reads TGTGCCAGCAGCCGAGGGGACTACTCCTACGAGCAGTACTTC. This gives the protein CASSRGDYSYEQYF.

A few counts support this clonotype. The rearrangement links TRBV7-9 to TRBJ2-7; D is unclear. In germline, CDR1 is SEHNR, CDR2 FQNEAQ (reference sequence). V lost 3 bases and J 7 bases, leaving 10 bases between the germline ends. This CDR3 is 12 amino acids long. CDR3 coding DNA: TGTGCCAGCAGCTTTCTTTCCGGGGAGCAGTACTTC. Amino acids: CASSFLSGEQYF.

In this sample, this clonotype turned up once. The chain couples TRBV12-3 or TRBV12-4 to TRBJ2-2, with D possibly being TRBD1 or TRBD2 (6 bases each). The CDR3 consists of 15 residues. V dropped 4 bases and J dropped 4 bases, with 13 bases sitting between them. The CDR3 region is CASSSRGPPTGELFF. The CDR3 nucleotides read TGTGCCAGCAGTTCCCGGGGGCCCCCCACCGGGGAGCTGTTTTTT.

The gene calls are TRBV28 and TRBJ2-3; 9 positions match TRBD1. V shed 5 bases, J shed 4 bases, and the junction held 7 bases outside the gene matches. This CDR3 has 15 residues. Germline V gene lookup returns CDR1 MDHEN and CDR2 SYDVKM. The CDR3 DNA follows: TGTGCCAGCAGTCCTACAGGGGGCGGCTCAGATACGCAGTATTTT. Amino acid sequence: CASSPTGGGSDTQYF.

This chain links TRBV20-1 with TRBJ1-4, with D possibly being TRBD1 (6 bases). V gave up 6 bases and J gave up 4 bases, with 9 bases separating them. This CDR3 region has 12 residues. Germline lookup yields CDR1 DFQATT and CDR2 SNEGSKA (reference sequence). CDR3 bases: TGCAGTGCAGACAGGAGTAATGAAAAACTGTTTTTT. Translating it yields CSADRSNEKLFF.

The sample holds a few counts of this clonotype. The rearrangement joins TRBV3-1 to TRBJ2-7, with D possibly TRBD2 on 5 matching bases. V lost 4 bases, J lost 6 bases, and 13 bases lay in between. Germline loops: CDR1 LGHDT, CDR2 YNNKEL (reference sequence). The CDR3 extends over 13 amino acids. CDR3 nucleotides: TGTGCCAGCAGCCGCAACACGGCGGGCGAGCAGTACTTC. Encoded protein: CASSRNTAGEQYF.